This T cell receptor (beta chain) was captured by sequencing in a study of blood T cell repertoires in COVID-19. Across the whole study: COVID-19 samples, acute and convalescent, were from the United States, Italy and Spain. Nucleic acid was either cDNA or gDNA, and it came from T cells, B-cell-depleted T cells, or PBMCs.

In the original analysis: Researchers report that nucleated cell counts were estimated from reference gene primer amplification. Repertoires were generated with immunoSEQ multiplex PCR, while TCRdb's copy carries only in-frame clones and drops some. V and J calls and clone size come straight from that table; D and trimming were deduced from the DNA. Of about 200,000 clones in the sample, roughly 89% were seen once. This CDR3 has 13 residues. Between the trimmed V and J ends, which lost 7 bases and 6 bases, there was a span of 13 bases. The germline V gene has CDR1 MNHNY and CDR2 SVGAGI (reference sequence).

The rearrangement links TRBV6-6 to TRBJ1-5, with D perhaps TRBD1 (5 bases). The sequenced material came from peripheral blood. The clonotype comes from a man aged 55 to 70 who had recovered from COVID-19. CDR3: CASKLIGGQPQHF. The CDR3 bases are TGTGCCAGCAAACTAATCGGGGGTCAGCCCCAGCATTTT.